This entry describes one TCR beta chain. This clonotype was detected only a few times. Its antigen is still unknown. Base qualities are missing; no much larger clone stands one base away. The listed sequencing device is Illumina HiSeq 1500. The raw public reads went through TCRdb reprocessing: fastp at Q25, MiXCR clone calling, in-frame beta chains kept. Each CDR3 protein appears once, grouped with its most common genes and DNA. For this sample there are under 800,000 distinct CDR3 sequences; approximately 24% appear just once. Of the sample, around 7.6% is held by the ten largest clones. These data come from a study of T cell repertoires in cytomegalovirus infection (dated by TCRdb to the late 2010s). General notes on the study: Because public TCR beta signatures pointed to carriage of CMV infection together with the matching HLA type, the HLA type of each donor mattered for the analysis.

The investigation overall reported the following: The ex vivo response was dominated by HLA-C-restricted CMV-specific TCR beta clonotypes, and the single most frequent clonotype in two of eight donors was supplied by these HLA-C-restricted clonotypes. Carriers of CMV infection plus the relevant HLA type were discriminated by the cumulative frequency of public TCR beta family members in the study cohort and in an independent approximately 340-donor cohort.

Sequences were obtained from CD8+ T cells from PBMCs. This clonotype originated in a human donor in good health (CMV status not recorded). Some clones in this sample may be carry-over from other donors' samples.

The bases are TGTGCCACCAGGCGCGGGCCCTCCGGGGGACCGAACACCGGGGAGCTGTTTTTT. It codes for CATRRGPSGGPNTGELFF. This chain is built from TRBV15 and TRBJ2-2; the D gene is perhaps TRBD2, on 6 matching bases. The germline V gene (reference sequence) gives CDR1 as LNHNV and CDR2 as YYDKDF. Spanning cysteine to phenylalanine, the CDR3 consists of 18 amino acids. Here the CDR3 DNA is all that survives: 54 bases in frame from base 1. The junction shows trimming of 6 bases on V and 0 bases on J, plus 20 bases between the germline ends.